The next 14 T cell receptor beta chains were all read from a single sample in a study of tumor and adjacent non-tumor tissue in lung cancer. RNA was extracted from bulk tissue without any cell sorting. The library came from three nested PCR rounds adapted from ARM-PCR protocols. TCRdb passed the multiplex PCR reads through MiXCR, listing each CDR3 protein once. The data show around 74,000 distinct CDR3 sequences, around 65% seen once. The sample taken for sequencing was lung tumor tissue. The receptor source for this set is an older woman with non-small cell lung cancer.

Note on this clonotype: One junction end does not reproduce the germline sequence, and a read error may be involved. This chain joins TRBV28 and TRBJ2-6, with 8 bases identical to TRBD2. Germline V lookup: CDR1 MDHEN, CDR2 SYDVKM. CDR3 size: 16 residues. The CDR3 coding sequence is TGTGCCAGCAGTTCCCTTCTGGACGGGGGGGCCAACGTCCTGGCTTTC. Amino acid sequence: CASSSLLDGGANVLAF.

This clonotype was detected a few times. Here the CDR3 reads CASSLGTSGRAQETQYF. As DNA, the CDR3 is TGTGCCAGCAGCCTTGGGACTAGCGGGAGGGCCCAGGAGACCCAGTACTTC. V and J are TRBV7-9 and TRBJ2-5, with 16 bases that match TRBD2. CDR1 and CDR2 from the germline V gene are SEHNR and FQNEAQ (reference sequence). Germline trimming cut 5 bases from V and 5 bases from J; bases unmatched to any gene: 8. There are 17 residues in the CDR3.

The rearrangement joins TRBV10-3 to TRBJ2-5; 9 bases agree with TRBD1. There are 14 residues in the CDR3. V was pared by 7 bases and J by 13 bases, with 16 bases of the junction left unmatched. Per germline, CDR1 ENHRY and CDR2 SYGVKD. This CDR3 is CAIKGQGSQETRYF. In DNA form, the CDR3 reads TGTGCCATCAAGGGACAGGGATCTCAAGAGACTCGGTACTTC.

As to this clonotype: Mismatch with germline at one junction end may stem from a read error. The chain joins TRBV7-9 to TRBJ2-7; D is possibly TRBD1 (6 bases). Germline V lookup: CDR1 SEHNR, CDR2 FQNEAQ (reference sequence). CDR3 length: 13 residues. CDR3 nucleotides: TGTGTCAGTGCCCGGGGACATGACTACGAGCAATACTTC. Translation gives CVSARGHDYEQYF.

As to this clonotype: A much larger clone lies a single base off, so this may be a read error. This chain connects TRBV28 to TRBJ1-5; D remains ambiguous. Germline assignment: CDR1 MDHEN and CDR2 SYDVKM. The length of the CDR3 is 14 residues. CDR3 nucleotide sequence: TGTGCCAGCAGTTCGGTTAAAGCTGATCAGTCCCAGCATTTT. Translation gives CASSSVKADQSQHF.

Comment on this clonotype: A read error may be the cause here, since a much bigger clone is one base away. V gene TRBV28 combines with J gene TRBJ2-7; D gene ambiguous. Trimming shortened V by 10 bases and J by 5 bases, and 12 bases separated the two germline ends. Germline CDR1 reads MDHEN; CDR2 reads SYDVKM. The CDR3 sequence is 11 residues long. The CDR3 DNA sequence: TGTGCCACCAGCCCCTGGGACGAGCAGTACTTC. It is translated as CATSPWDEQYF.

About this clonotype: One base away lies a much larger clone, so this may be a sequencing read error. This sequence joins TRBV5-1 and TRBJ2-5; 14 bases match TRBD2. From germline, CDR1 is SGHRS and CDR2 YFSETQ. The CDR3 has 16 residues. The CDR3 is CAISFTGLAGAETQYF. In DNA form, the CDR3 reads TGCGCCATCAGCTTTACGGGACTAGCGGGAGCTGAGACCCAGTACTTC.

With regard to this clonotype: A much larger clone sits a single nucleotide away, making a read error possible. V gene TRBV28 combines with J gene TRBJ2-1, with D possibly being TRBD2 (6 bases). V lost 7 bases to trimming and J lost 3 bases, with 19 bases between them. This CDR3 has 16 residues. The germline V gene encodes CDR1 MDHEN and CDR2 SYDVKM. This chain's CDR3 is CASIGGTSSLYNEQFF. DNA of the CDR3: TGTGCCAGCATCGGCGGGACCTCGTCCCTCTACAATGAGCAGTTCTTC.

The V gene is TRBV28, the J gene TRBJ2-2; 16 bases align to TRBD2. CDR3 length: 21 amino acids. Germline assignment: CDR1 MDHEN and CDR2 SYDVKM. The CDR3 DNA sequence: TGTACCAACAGCTACCTCCGTCCGGGACTAGCGGGAGGGACGAACACCGGGGAGCTGTTTTTT. This codes for CTNSYLRPGLAGGTNTGELFF.

A note on this clonotype: Relative to the germline gene, one junction end is altered; a read error may explain this. The V call is TRBV5-4, the J call TRBJ1-1; 9 bases match TRBD1. The CDR3 totals 13 residues. Germline V gene lookup returns CDR1 SGHNT and CDR2 YYREEE (reference sequence). The CDR3 bases are TGTGCCAGCAGCTTGGAACAGGGGGCAGAAGTTTTCTTT. It codes for CASSLEQGAEVFF.

The chain employs TRBV10-2 and TRBJ1-1, with D perhaps TRBD1 (5 bases). Germline assignment: CDR1 WSHSY and CDR2 SAAADI. This CDR3 is built from 15 residues. V was clipped by 4 bases and J by 6 bases, with 18 bases between them. The CDR3: CASSVGTGGDAEAFF. For the CDR3, the DNA is TGCGCCAGCAGTGTAGGGACGGGGGGTGACGCTGAAGCTTTCTTT.

The V and J genes are TRBV5-5 and TRBJ2-1; possible D gene TRBD2, 10 bases. The length of the CDR3 is 20 residues. Germline V gene sequence: CDR1 SGHKS, CDR2 YYEKEE (reference sequence). Trimming removed 4 bases from V and 2 bases from J, with 28 bases in between. The CDR3 loop is CASSPGQGQLAGVTYNEQFF. In nucleotides, the CDR3 is TGTGCCAGCAGCCCCGGACAGGGGCAGCTAGCGGGAGTCACCTACAATGAGCAGTTCTTC.

This clonotype is labeled medium-sized. This chain links TRBV10-2 with TRBJ2-7; D possibly corresponds to TRBD2 (6 bases). CDR3 length: 13 amino acids. The V and J ends lost 7 bases and 0 bases respectively, with 10 bases between them. CDR1 and CDR2 from the germline V gene are WSHSY and SAAADI. CDR3 region: CASNGRSSYEQYF. The CDR3 DNA reads as TGCGCCAGCAATGGGAGGAGCTCCTACGAGCAGTACTTC.

Worth noting for this clonotype: The junction differs from germline at one of its ends, possibly a read error. This chain connects TRBV6-2 or TRBV6-3 to TRBJ2-3, with D perhaps being TRBD1 or TRBD2 (6 bases each). This CDR3 spans 15 amino acids. CDR1 and CDR2 (germline): MNHEY, SVGEGT. CDR3 in amino acids: CASSYSGAMQDTQIF. CDR3 DNA sequence: TGTGCCAGCAGTTATTCGGGGGCGATGCAAGATACGCAGATTTTT.